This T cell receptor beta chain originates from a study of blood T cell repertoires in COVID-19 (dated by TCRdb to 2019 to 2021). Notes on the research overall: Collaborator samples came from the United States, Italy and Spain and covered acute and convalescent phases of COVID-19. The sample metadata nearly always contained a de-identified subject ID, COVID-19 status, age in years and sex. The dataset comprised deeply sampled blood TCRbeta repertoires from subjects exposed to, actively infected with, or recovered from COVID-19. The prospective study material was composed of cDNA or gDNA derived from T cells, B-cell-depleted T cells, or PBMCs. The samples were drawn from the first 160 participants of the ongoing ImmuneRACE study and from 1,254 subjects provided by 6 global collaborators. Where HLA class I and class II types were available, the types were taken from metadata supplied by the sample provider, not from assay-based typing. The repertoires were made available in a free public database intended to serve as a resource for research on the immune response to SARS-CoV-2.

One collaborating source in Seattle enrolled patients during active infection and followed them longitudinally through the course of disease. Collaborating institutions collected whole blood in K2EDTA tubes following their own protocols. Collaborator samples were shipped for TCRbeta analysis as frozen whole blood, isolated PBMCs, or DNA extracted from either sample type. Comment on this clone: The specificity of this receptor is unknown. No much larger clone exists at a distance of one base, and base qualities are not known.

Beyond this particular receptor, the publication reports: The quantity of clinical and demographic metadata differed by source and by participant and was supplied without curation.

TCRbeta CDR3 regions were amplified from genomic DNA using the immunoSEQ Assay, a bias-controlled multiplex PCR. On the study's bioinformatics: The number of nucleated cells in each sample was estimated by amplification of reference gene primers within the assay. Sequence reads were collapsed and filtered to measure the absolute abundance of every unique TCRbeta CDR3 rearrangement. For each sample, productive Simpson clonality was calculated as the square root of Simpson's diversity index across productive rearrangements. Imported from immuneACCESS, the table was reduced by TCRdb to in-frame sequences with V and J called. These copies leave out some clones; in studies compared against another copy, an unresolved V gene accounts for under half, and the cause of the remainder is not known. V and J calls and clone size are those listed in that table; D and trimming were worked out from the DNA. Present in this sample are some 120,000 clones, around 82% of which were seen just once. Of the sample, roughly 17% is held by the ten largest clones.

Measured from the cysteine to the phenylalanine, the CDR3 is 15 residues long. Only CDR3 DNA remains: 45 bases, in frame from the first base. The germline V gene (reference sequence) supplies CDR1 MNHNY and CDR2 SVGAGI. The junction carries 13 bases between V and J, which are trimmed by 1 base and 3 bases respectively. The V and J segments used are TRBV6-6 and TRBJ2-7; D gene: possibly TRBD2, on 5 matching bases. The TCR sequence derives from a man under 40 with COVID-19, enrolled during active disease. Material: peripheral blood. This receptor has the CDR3 CASSYYPPGDYEQYF. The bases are TGTGCCAGCAGTTACTATCCCCCCGGGGACTACGAGCAGTACTTC.